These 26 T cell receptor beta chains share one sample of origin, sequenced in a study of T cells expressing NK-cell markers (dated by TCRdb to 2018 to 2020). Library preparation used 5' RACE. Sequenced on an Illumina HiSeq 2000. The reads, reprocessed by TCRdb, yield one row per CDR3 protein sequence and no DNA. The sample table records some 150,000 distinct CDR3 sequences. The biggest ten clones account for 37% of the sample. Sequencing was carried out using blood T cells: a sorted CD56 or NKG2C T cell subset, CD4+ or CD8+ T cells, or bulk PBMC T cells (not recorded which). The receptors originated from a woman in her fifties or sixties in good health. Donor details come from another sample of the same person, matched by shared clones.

This CDR3 is CSAYGTRGGTGELFF. The chain links TRBV20-1 to TRBJ2-2; the TRBD2 assignment by TCRdb is unverifiable without DNA. Germline CDR1 and CDR2: DFQATT and SNEGSKA (reference sequence). The CDR3 spans 15 residues.

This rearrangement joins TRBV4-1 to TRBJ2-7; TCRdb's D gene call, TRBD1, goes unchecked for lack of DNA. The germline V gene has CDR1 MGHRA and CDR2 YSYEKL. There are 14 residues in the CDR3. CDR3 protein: CASSQGRGSYEQYF.

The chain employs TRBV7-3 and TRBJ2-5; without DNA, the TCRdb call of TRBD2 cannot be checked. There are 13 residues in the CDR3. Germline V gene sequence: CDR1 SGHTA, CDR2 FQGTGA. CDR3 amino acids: CASSRDYPETQYF.

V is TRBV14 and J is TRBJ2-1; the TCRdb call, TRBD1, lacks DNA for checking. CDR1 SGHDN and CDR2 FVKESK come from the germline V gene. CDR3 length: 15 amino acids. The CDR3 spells CASSQRTGGYNEQFF.

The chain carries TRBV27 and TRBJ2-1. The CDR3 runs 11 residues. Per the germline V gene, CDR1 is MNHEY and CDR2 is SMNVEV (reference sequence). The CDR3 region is CASSFGVEQFF.

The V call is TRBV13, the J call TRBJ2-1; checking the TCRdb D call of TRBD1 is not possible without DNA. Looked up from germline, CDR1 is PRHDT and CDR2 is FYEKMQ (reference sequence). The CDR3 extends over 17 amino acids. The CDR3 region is CASSLYPSQSSYNEQFF.

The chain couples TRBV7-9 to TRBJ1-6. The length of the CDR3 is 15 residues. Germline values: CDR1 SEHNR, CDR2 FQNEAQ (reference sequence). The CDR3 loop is CASSLAEGLHSPLHF.

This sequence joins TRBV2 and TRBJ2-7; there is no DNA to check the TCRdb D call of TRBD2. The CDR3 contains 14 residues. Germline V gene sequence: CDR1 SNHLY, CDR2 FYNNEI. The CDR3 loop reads CASSAPGLSYEQYF.

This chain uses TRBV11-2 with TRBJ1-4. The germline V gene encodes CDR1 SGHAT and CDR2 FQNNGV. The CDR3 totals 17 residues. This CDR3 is CASSFGPGTTTNEKLFF.

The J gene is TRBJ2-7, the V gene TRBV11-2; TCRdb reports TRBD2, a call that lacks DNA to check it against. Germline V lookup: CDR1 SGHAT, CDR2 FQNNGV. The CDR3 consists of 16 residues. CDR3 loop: CASRGASGGRPYEQYF.

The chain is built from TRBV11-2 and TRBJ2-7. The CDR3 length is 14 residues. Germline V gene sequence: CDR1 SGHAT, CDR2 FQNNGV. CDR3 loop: CASRTLASVHEQYF. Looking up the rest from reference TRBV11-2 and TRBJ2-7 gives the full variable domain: EAGVAQSPRYKIIEKRQSVAFWCNPISGHATLYWYQQILGQGPKLLIQFQNNGVVDDSQLPKDRFSAERLKGVDSTLKIQPAKLEDSAVYLCASRTLASVHEQYFGPGTRLTVT.

CDR3 sequence: CASSRRGGSPTDTQYF. This chain connects TRBV12-3 or TRBV12-4 to TRBJ2-3; TCRdb designates TRBD2, a call that cannot be tested without DNA. The CDR3 contains 16 residues.

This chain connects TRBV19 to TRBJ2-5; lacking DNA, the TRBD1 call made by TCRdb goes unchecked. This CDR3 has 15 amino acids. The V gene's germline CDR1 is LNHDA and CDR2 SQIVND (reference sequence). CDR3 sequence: CASSRGTGGRETQYF.

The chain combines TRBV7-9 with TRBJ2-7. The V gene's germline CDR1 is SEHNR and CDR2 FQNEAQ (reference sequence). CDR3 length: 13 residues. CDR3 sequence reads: CASSSILAYEQYF.

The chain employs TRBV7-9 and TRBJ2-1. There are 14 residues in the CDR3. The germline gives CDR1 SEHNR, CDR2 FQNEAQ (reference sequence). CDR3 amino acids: CASSISGRLGEQFF.

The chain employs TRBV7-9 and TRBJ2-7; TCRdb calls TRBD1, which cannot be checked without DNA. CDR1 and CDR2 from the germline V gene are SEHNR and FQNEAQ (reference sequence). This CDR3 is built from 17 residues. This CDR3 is CASSPRQGAAPTYEQYF.

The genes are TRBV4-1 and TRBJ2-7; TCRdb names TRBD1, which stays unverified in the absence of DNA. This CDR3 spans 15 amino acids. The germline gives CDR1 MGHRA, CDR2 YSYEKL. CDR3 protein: CASSHWTGILYEQYF.

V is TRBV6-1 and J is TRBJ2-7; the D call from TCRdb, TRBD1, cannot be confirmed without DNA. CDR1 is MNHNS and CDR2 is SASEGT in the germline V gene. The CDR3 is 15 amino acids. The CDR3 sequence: CASSRAGTGDYEQYF.

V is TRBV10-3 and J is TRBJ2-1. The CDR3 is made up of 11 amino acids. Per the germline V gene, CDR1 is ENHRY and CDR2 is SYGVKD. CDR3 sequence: CATFERNEQFF.

The CDR3 loop reads CASSSSSGRAMAWQFF. The V call is TRBV7-8, the J call TRBJ2-1; absent DNA, TCRdb's TRBD2 call cannot be checked. The CDR3 covers 16 residues. Germline V CDR1 and CDR2: SGHVS, FQNEAQ.

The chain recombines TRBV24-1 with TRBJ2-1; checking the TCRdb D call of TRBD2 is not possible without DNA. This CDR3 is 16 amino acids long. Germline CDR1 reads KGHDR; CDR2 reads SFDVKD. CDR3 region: CATSDLEGSSYNEQFF.

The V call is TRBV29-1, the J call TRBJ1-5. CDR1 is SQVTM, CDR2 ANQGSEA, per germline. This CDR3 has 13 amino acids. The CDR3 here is CSVEERRDQPQHF.

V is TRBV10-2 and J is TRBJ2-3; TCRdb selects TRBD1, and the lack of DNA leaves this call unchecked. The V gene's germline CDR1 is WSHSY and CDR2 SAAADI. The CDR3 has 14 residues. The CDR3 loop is CASSAAGPTDTQYF.

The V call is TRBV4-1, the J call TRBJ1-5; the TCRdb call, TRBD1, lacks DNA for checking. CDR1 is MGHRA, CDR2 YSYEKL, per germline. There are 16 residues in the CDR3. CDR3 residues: CASSQDLRGLGQPQHF.

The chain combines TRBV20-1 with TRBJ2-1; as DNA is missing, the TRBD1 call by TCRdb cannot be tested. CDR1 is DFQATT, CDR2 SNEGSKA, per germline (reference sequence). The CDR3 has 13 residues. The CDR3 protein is CSARAGALSEQFF.

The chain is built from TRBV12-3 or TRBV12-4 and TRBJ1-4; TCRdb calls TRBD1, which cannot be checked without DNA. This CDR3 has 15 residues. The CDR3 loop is CASRPPRTTNEKLFF.